This TCR beta chain originates from a study of T-cell memory formation after mild COVID-19. Study-level background: Among the donors, TCR clusters were largely specific to each donor.

This clonotype was recorded at least ten times. Antigen specificity is unknown. One entry per CDR3 protein, called by TCRdb with MiXCR from the 5' RACE reads. The data show 11,000 to 15,000 distinct CDR3 sequences, roughly 19% seen once. Study-wide points: Some clones that responded turned up in pre-infection memory, which suggests that cross-reactive memory joined in. Clones shrinking from day 15 to 85 showed even CD4/CD8 mixes; later expanders tilted CD4+.

Germline V gene sequence: CDR1 SEHNR, CDR2 FQNEAQ (reference sequence). This CDR3 region has 13 residues. The V gene lost 3 bases and the J gene lost 5 bases, with 10 bases spanning the gap. Material: PBMCs or a T cell subset sorted from them (not recorded which). The V and J genes are TRBV7-9 and TRBJ1-2, with D maybe TRBD1 (5 bases). This clonotype was obtained from an adult woman who had mild COVID-19 (a few samples of this study predate the infection). Cell type and time point are not known. The CDR3 bases are TGTGCCAGCAGCTTGTGGTCAGGGTATGGCTACACCTTC. It translates to CASSLWSGYGYTF.